The source of this TCR beta chain is a study of T cell responses to AZD1222 COVID-19 vaccine. Study results and limitations: Females outnumbered males among donors, who were mostly white British; clonal diversity was possibly underestimated.

For this clone: Its antigen is still unknown.

The CDR3 is made up of 15 amino acids. The V end was cut by 1 base, the J end by 1 base, with 9 bases between. From germline, CDR1 is SGHKS and CDR2 YYEKEE (reference sequence). Libraries were prepared by immunoSEQ multiplex PCR; TCRdb keeps only in-frame clonotypes and omits some of them. The sample yields roughly 200,000 clones, about 93% seen once. The clonotype was recovered from an adult in good health. The chain joins TRBV5-5 to TRBJ1-5; D is unclear. This specimen consisted of peripheral blood, obtained on day 0 of MenACWY control vaccination. CDR3 bases: TGTGCCAGCAGCTTGACAGATTTGAGCAATCAGCCCCAGCATTTT. Encoded protein: CASSLTDLSNQPQHF.